This is a list of T cell receptor beta chains from one sample in a study of CD8+ T cells in alopecia areata. Assay used: immunoSEQ multiplex PCR; TCRdb lists only in-frame clones, some missing. The profile covers roughly 75,000 clones, with approximately 64% appearing a single time and approximately 15% taken by the ten largest. The source material was CD8+ T cells sorted from blood, sampled at week 0. The receptor set was obtained from a human donor with alopecia areata. CDR3s leave out the opening cysteine and the closing phenylalanine or tryptophan.

v_call cdr3_aa
TRBV5-4 ASSLLAAQETQY
TRBV6-1 ASSGWTDKHSNQPQH
TRBV5-1 ASSGYPYNEQF
TRBV15 ATLNDRGLETQY
TRBV29-1 SVGLIYGYT
TRBV5-1 ASSFTPTYEQY
TRBV27 ASSLGLAGNNEQF
TRBV5-6 ASSLIPSGVNEQF
TRBV5-1 ARPKDRGLKAKNIQY
TRBV7-9 ASSRLSGDETQY
TRBV6-4 ASRPGVGTEAF
TRBV7-6 ASSSIPTNTGELF
TRBV15 ATSRERGPGEKLF
TRBV30 AWSEGQGREKLF
TRBV10-3 AISEPQGNEAF
TRBV28 ASSGGQAVDTQY
TRBV4-3 ASSHDRGFTEAF
TRBV5-1 ATRPGTEDGYT
TRBV19 ASSADSYEQY
TRBV27 ATGGVDTQY
TRBV27 ASSRTRPYEQY
TRBV7-8 ASSDVTGEQY
TRBV28 ASSLVGELF
TRBV5-1 ASSRTSGRLGETQY
TRBV9 ASSGGTKGETQY
TRBV29-1 SVEEDRAYGYT
TRBV7-9 ASSAWGQMNTEAF